These T cell receptor beta chains were read from a single sample in a study of blood T cell repertoires in COVID-19. Assay used: immunoSEQ multiplex PCR; TCRdb lists only in-frame clones, some missing. The data show roughly 170,000 clones, around 87% seen once. The material sequenced was peripheral blood. The origin of the receptors is a man aged 35-49 years with active or convalescent COVID-19. The CDR3 runs from the conserved cysteine through the conserved F or W. D genes are given only for firm matches. Clone size is given for some rows only: seen once, a few or many times, or a class if the clone is expanded.

j_gene | v_gene | d_gene | abundance | CDR3aa | CDR3nt
TRBJ2-3 | TRBV6-5 | TRBD2 | NA | CASSYQSGVGDTQYF | TGTGCCAGCAGTTACCAAAGCGGGGTGGGAGATACGCAGTATTTT
TRBJ1-1 | TRBV4-1 | TRBD1 | NA | CASSHGTGVGYYTEAFF | TGCGCCAGCAGCCACGGGACAGGGGTCGGGTATTACACTGAAGCTTTCTTT
TRBJ2-3 | TRBV6-1 | TRBD1 | NA | CASSNGQGLDTQYF | TGTGCCAGCAGTAACGGACAGGGACTAGATACGCAGTATTTT
TRBJ1-4 | TRBV27 | TRBD1 | few | CASSPPGQANEKLFF | TGTGCCAGCAGTCCCCCGGGACAGGCTAATGAAAAACTGTTTTTT
TRBJ1-5 | TRBV28 | TRBD1 | NA | CASTGQGRAQHF | TGTGCCAGCACCGGACAGGGGCGGGCCCAGCATTTT
TRBJ1-1 | TRBV19 | TRBD1 | NA | CASSLTGGTGEAFF | TGTGCCAGTAGTCTTACAGGGGGCACGGGTGAAGCTTTCTTT
TRBJ2-1 | TRBV5-4 | TRBD2 | NA | CASSLAGLRNEQFF | TGTGCCAGCAGCTTGGCGGGACTACGTAATGAGCAGTTCTTC
TRBJ1-2 | TRBV6-5 | TRBD1 | NA | CASRIRGGGYGYTF | TGTGCCAGCCGAATCCGAGGGGGCGGGTATGGCTACACCTTC
TRBJ2-7 | TRBV5-6 | TRBD2 | NA | CASSLKGGRLYEQYF | TGTGCCAGCAGCTTGAAGGGCGGGAGGCTGTACGAGCAGTACTTC
TRBJ1-2 | TRBV14 | NA | NA | CASSQANYGYTF | TGTGCCAGCAGCCAAGCGAACTATGGCTACACCTTC
TRBJ2-7 | TRBV6-1 | NA | once | CASSDYRATYEQYF | TGTGCCAGCAGTGATTACAGGGCTACCTACGAGCAGTACTTC
TRBJ2-5 | TRBV29-1 | TRBD2 | once | CSVGGGSGRQETQYF | TGCAGCGTTGGGGGGGGTTCCGGACGCCAAGAGACCCAGTACTTC
TRBJ2-1 | TRBV6-1 | NA | NA | CASSAQGLRGFGEQFF | TGTGCCAGCAGTGCCCAGGGCCTGCGTGGGTTTGGGGAGCAGTTCTTC
TRBJ2-7 | TRBV21-1 | NA | NA | CASEETGIYEQYF | TGTGCCAGCGAAGAGACAGGGATCTACGAGCAGTACTTC
TRBJ2-3 | TRBV27 | TRBD2 | NA | CASSYGGGLSDTQYF | TGTGCCAGCAGTTATGGGGGGGGATTGTCAGATACGCAGTATTTT
TRBJ2-2 | TRBV4-3 | TRBD1 | few | CASSQDQGVGTGELFF | TGCGCCAGCAGCCAAGATCAGGGGGTAGGCACCGGGGAGCTGTTTTTT
TRBJ1-6 | TRBV5-6 | NA | NA | CASSLGGYSPLHF | TGTGCCAGCAGCTTGGGCGGGTATTCACCCCTCCACTTT
TRBJ2-7 | TRBV12-3/TRBV12-4 | NA | NA | CASSLGDPYEQYF | TGTGCCAGCAGTTTGGGCGATCCCTACGAGCAGTACTTC
TRBJ2-2 | TRBV7-3 | TRBD2 | NA | CASSLAASGVTGELFF | TGTGCCAGCAGCTTAGCGGCTAGCGGGGTCACCGGGGAGCTGTTTTTT
TRBJ1-2 | TRBV28 | NA | NA | CASSRSDYGYTF | TGTGCCAGCAGTCGGTCCGACTATGGCTACACCTTC
TRBJ1-4 | TRBV12-2 | NA | NA | CASRLVWPPGERREKLFF | TGTGCAAGTCGCTTAGTTTGGCCGCCCGGGGAGCGGCGGGAAAAACTGTTTTTT
TRBJ1-5 | TRBV19 | TRBD1 | NA | CASSSGTGKINQPQHF | TGTGCCAGTAGTTCAGGGACAGGAAAAATAAATCAGCCCCAGCATTTT
TRBJ1-3 | TRBV5-1 | NA | NA | CASSLEQNGNTIYF | TGCGCCAGCAGCTTGGAACAGAACGGAAACACCATATATTTT
TRBJ1-1 | TRBV4-3 | NA | NA | CASSQDTLSRGGPEAFF | TGCGCCAGCAGCCAAGATACTCTATCAAGGGGGGGGCCTGAAGCTTTCTTT
TRBJ2-1 | TRBV7-6 | NA | NA | CASSLVGVSDLYNEQFF | TGTGCCAGCAGCTTAGTTGGAGTGTCTGATCTCTACAATGAGCAGTTCTTC
TRBJ1-4 | TRBV28 | NA | NA | CASSFLGPLNEKLFF | TGTGCCAGCAGTTTCTTGGGGCCTCTTAATGAAAAACTGTTTTTT
TRBJ1-3 | TRBV19 | TRBD1 | NA | CASSTRTGAGNTIYF | TGTGCCAGTAGTACACGGACAGGCGCTGGAAACACCATATATTTT
TRBJ1-1 | TRBV3-1/TRBV3-2 | NA | NA | CASSPTGANTEAFF | TGTGCCAGCAGCCCGACAGGAGCTAACACTGAAGCTTTCTTT
TRBJ1-2 | TRBV7-2 | TRBD1 | once | CASSLVGQSPNYGYTF | TGTGCCAGCAGCTTAGTGGGACAGAGCCCTAACTATGGCTACACCTTC
TRBJ1-2 | TRBV10-3 | TRBD1 | NA | CAISRGTGDGYTF | TGTGCCATCAGTCGGGGGACAGGGGATGGCTACACCTTC
TRBJ1-6 | TRBV7-9 | NA | NA | CASSLEFGTLGSPLHF | TGTGCCAGCAGCTTAGAGTTTGGGACTTTGGGTTCACCCCTCCACTTT
TRBJ2-3 | TRBV2 | NA | NA | CASSVISRADTQYF | TGTGCCAGCAGTGTGATTAGCAGAGCAGATACGCAGTATTTT
TRBJ1-5 | TRBV28 | NA | NA | CASTLSGPNQPQHF | TGTGCCAGCACTCTCAGCGGGCCCAATCAGCCCCAGCATTTT
TRBJ1-5 | TRBV27 | TRBD1 | NA | CASSSPDRGNQPQHF | TGTGCCAGCAGTTCCCCTGACAGGGGCAATCAGCCCCAGCATTTT
TRBJ2-7 | TRBV28 | TRBD2 | NA | CASRNRDYPYEQYF | TGTGCCAGCAGAAACCGGGACTATCCCTACGAGCAGTACTTC
TRBJ1-1 | TRBV12-5 | TRBD1 | once | CASGVGQVNTEAFF | TGTGCTAGTGGCGTGGGACAGGTTAACACTGAAGCTTTCTTT
TRBJ1-4 | TRBV12-3/TRBV12-4 | NA | NA | CASSENEKLFF | TGTGCCAGCAGTGAGAATGAAAAACTGTTTTTT
TRBJ1-5 | TRBV3-1/TRBV3-2 | NA | NA | CASSRGEGQPQHF | TGTGCCAGCAGCCGGGGGGAAGGCCAGCCCCAGCATTTT
TRBJ1-3 | TRBV7-9 | NA | NA | CASSTGFGGNTIYF | TGTGCCAGCAGCACAGGGTTTGGTGGAAACACCATATATTTT
TRBJ2-2 | TRBV7-2 | NA | NA | CASSLLSAGLNTGELFF | TGTGCCAGCAGCTTATTATCTGCGGGGCTGAACACCGGGGAGCTGTTTTTT
TRBJ2-1 | TRBV7-8 | TRBD1 | NA | CASSLPGQGTYNEQFF | TGTGCCAGCAGCCTGCCGGGACAGGGGACTTACAATGAGCAGTTCTTC
TRBJ2-5 | TRBV19 | TRBD1 | NA | CASTSTGTALETQYF | TGTGCCAGTACCTCCACCGGGACAGCCCTAGAGACCCAGTACTTC
TRBJ1-6 | TRBV25-1 | NA | NA | CASSLAGHSPLHF | TGTGCCAGCAGTCTGGCAGGGCACTCACCCCTCCACTTT
TRBJ2-7 | TRBV4-3 | NA | NA | CASSQDAGHNYEQYF | TGCGCCAGCAGCCAAGATGCCGGACACAACTACGAGCAGTACTTC
TRBJ2-3 | TRBV7-9 | NA | NA | CASSLSTDTQYF | TGTGCCAGCAGCCTAAGCACAGATACGCAGTATTTT
TRBJ1-2 | TRBV6-6 | NA | NA | CASRETDIHGYTF | TGTGCCAGCAGAGAGACAGATATACATGGCTACACCTTC
TRBJ2-5 | TRBV6-5 | NA | NA | CASSPSRHLQETQYF | TGTGCCAGCAGTCCCAGCCGACACCTCCAAGAGACCCAGTACTTC
TRBJ1-3 | TRBV3-1/TRBV3-2 | NA | NA | CASSQGQLRNTIYF | TGTGCCAGCAGCCAAGGTCAGTTAAGAAACACCATATATTTT
TRBJ1-2 | TRBV28 | NA | NA | CASSLSGGSYGYTF | TGTGCCAGCAGTTTATCGGGAGGGTCTTATGGCTACACCTTC
TRBJ1-6 | TRBV7-2 | NA | NA | CASSFREARDSPLHF | TGTGCCAGCAGCTTTCGGGAGGCCCGTGATTCACCCCTCCACTTT
TRBJ1-4 | TRBV5-1 | NA | NA | CASSLDGAGRVEKLFF | TGCGCCAGCAGCTTGGATGGGGCGGGAAGGGTTGAAAAACTGTTTTTT
TRBJ1-2 | TRBV5-5 | TRBD1 | NA | CASSRTGSTSNYGYTF | TGTGCCAGCAGCCGGACAGGTAGCACCTCTAACTATGGCTACACCTTC
TRBJ2-7 | TRBV5-5 | NA | NA | CASSLGLEQYF | TGTGCCAGCAGCTTGGGTCTGGAGCAGTACTTC
TRBJ2-3 | TRBV7-9 | TRBD1 | NA | CASRDTGGGGDTQYF | TGTGCCAGCAGGGACACAGGGGGTGGAGGAGATACGCAGTATTTT
TRBJ1-1 | TRBV7-9 | TRBD1 | few | CASSFPGQGPEAFF | TGTGCCAGCAGCTTCCCGGGACAGGGTCCTGAAGCTTTCTTT
TRBJ1-5 | TRBV6-5 | NA | NA | CASLGSGNQPQHF | TGTGCCAGCCTAGGTAGCGGCAATCAGCCCCAGCATTTT
TRBJ2-6 | TRBV12-3/TRBV12-4 | NA | few | CASGGQANVLTF | TGTGCCAGCGGGGGACAGGCCAACGTCCTGACTTTC
TRBJ2-7 | TRBV12-5 | NA | NA | CASGRGQNYEQYF | TGTGCTAGTGGCCGCGGACAGAACTACGAGCAGTACTTC
TRBJ2-5 | TRBV20-1 | NA | NA | CSASQPAGTRGTQYF | TGCAGTGCTAGTCAACCAGCGGGGACACGGGGGACCCAGTACTTC
TRBJ1-5 | TRBV6-6 | NA | NA | CASSSAGPFSPQHF | TGTGCCAGCAGTTCCGCGGGTCCGTTCTCGCCCCAGCATTTT